The next 14 T cell receptor beta chains were all read from a single sample in a study of shared clonotypes between healthy human individuals. The table came from immunoSEQ multiplex PCR; TCRdb's copy has only in-frame clones and leaves some out. This table holds roughly 1,600,000 clones, roughly 98.5% found once. The sample taken for sequencing was naive CD4+ T cells sorted from blood. The subset here: CD45RA+ positively selected. The receptors were sampled from a man in his thirties or forties in good health.

CDR3 sequence (DNA): TGTGCCAGCCACATGAACACTGAAGCTTTCTTT. Translated, it gives CASHMNTEAFF. V is TRBV28 and J is TRBJ1-1, with D hard to call. This CDR3 is 11 amino acids long. Germline lookup yields CDR1 MDHEN and CDR2 SYDVKM. The V gene lost 8 bases and the J gene lost 0 bases, with 4 bases spanning the gap. Drawing the rest from reference TRBV28 and TRBJ1-1, the complete variable domain is DVKVTQSSRYLVKRTGEKVFLECVQDMDHENMFWYRQDPGLGLRLIYFSYDVKMKEKGDIPEGYSVSREKKERFSLILESASTNQTSMYLCASHMNTEAFFGQGTRLTVV.

A few counts support this clone. The gene calls are TRBV27 and TRBJ1-1; no reliable D call. V was cut by 3 bases and J by 3 bases, with 5 bases left in between. This CDR3 comprises 12 residues. Germline CDR1 is MNHEY and CDR2 is SMNVEV (reference sequence). CDR3 sequence (DNA): TGTGCCAGCAGTTTTGGGGACACTGAAGCTTTCTTT. It translates to CASSFGDTEAFF.

The chain couples TRBV9 to TRBJ1-2; TRBD1 is a possible D gene (5 bases). V was cut by 0 bases and J by 4 bases, with 22 bases left in between. CDR1 is SGDLS and CDR2 is YYNGEE in the germline V gene. There are 18 residues in the CDR3. The CDR3 is CASSVDVPGRGKGYGYTF. CDR3 in DNA: TGTGCCAGCAGCGTAGATGTCCCCGGGAGGGGTAAAGGCTATGGCTACACCTTC.

The chain joins TRBV18 to TRBJ2-2, with TRBD1 matching 7 bases. This CDR3 is 16 amino acids long. Unmatched junction bases numbered 6, after V lost 1 base and J lost 4 bases. The germline V gene has CDR1 KGHSH and CDR2 LQKENI. CDR3 bases: TGTGCCAGCTCACCACAGGGGGCCGCGATCACCGGGGAGCTGTTTTTT. Protein sequence: CASSPQGAAITGELFF.

CDR3 amino acids: CAFSGRADTGELFF. CDR3 nucleotides: TGTGCCTTTAGCGGGAGGGCGGACACCGGGGAGCTGTTTTTT. The chain recombines TRBV30 with TRBJ2-2; TRBD2 matches at 11 bases. Germline V gene data show CDR1 as GTSNPN and CDR2 as SVGIG (reference sequence). The V gene end was trimmed by 7 bases and the J gene end by 3 bases; junction bases not matched to a gene: 4. The CDR3 has 14 amino acids.

About this clone itself: The same CDR3 can be traced to other DNA sequences in this sample. The V call is TRBV5-1, the J call TRBJ2-7, with a tentative D call TRBD2 (6 bases). The V end was cut by 2 bases, the J end by 3 bases, with 27 bases between. The CDR3 is 19 amino acids. Germline V lookup: CDR1 SGHRS, CDR2 YFSETQ. The CDR3 protein is CASSFSARERPFSLYEQYF. The CDR3 DNA reads as TGCGCCAGCAGCTTTAGTGCCCGGGAGAGACCGTTTTCGCTCTACGAGCAGTACTTC.

This clone came up once. The chain combines TRBV6-5 with TRBJ2-1; 15 nucleotides agree with TRBD2. V was clipped by 2 bases and J by 6 bases; unmatched bases: 2. From germline, CDR1 is MNHEY and CDR2 SVGAGI. There are 16 residues in the CDR3. CDR3 amino acids: CASSYGLAGGPNEQFF. CDR3 DNA sequence: TGTGCCAGCAGTTACGGACTAGCGGGAGGGCCCAATGAGCAGTTCTTC.

The chain combines TRBV5-4 with TRBJ2-5; 14 nucleotides align to TRBD2. This CDR3 is 16 amino acids long. Looked up from germline, CDR1 is SGHNT and CDR2 is YYREEE (reference sequence). The ends lost 4 bases at V and 5 bases at J; junction bases unmatched: 7. For the CDR3, the DNA is TGTGCCAGCAGCAAAGGGACTAGCGGGAGTTGGGAGACCCAGTACTTC. Its translation is CASSKGTSGSWETQYF.

The CDR3 sequence is CATSSVPGQGKETQYF. In DNA form, the CDR3 reads TGTGCCACCAGCAGCGTCCCGGGACAGGGTAAAGAGACCCAGTACTTC. This chain connects TRBV15 to TRBJ2-5; 9 positions match TRBD1. The CDR3 covers 16 residues. Germline V gives CDR1 LNHNV, CDR2 YYDKDF (reference sequence). With V trimmed by 3 bases and J by 3 bases, 8 bases remained unmatched.

The rearrangement joins TRBV19 to TRBJ2-2, with D unresolved. The CDR3 spans 13 residues. CDR1 and CDR2 (germline): LNHDA, SQIVND (reference sequence). V was shortened by 7 bases and J by 1 base, with 7 bases between the two germline ends. In nucleotides, the CDR3 is TGTGCCAGTAAGAGGTGGAACACCGGGGAGCTGTTTTTT. Amino acid sequence: CASKRWNTGELFF. Supplemented by reference TRBV19 and TRBJ2-2, the full variable domain reads DGGITQSPKYLFRKEGQNVTLSCEQNLNHDAMYWYRQDPGQGLRLIYYSQIVNDFQKGDIAEGYSVSREKKESFPLTVTSAQKNPTAFYLCASKRWNTGELFFGEGSRLTVL.

This sequence joins TRBV5-1 and TRBJ2-1, with D perhaps matching TRBD1 (6 bases). This CDR3 spans 18 amino acids. Germline V CDR1 and CDR2: SGHRS, YFSETQ. V lost 4 bases and J 4 bases, leaving 24 bases between the germline ends. The chain's CDR3 is CASSLDKSGTGIYNEQFF. The CDR3 nucleotides read TGCGCCAGCAGCCTGGACAAGTCCGGCACAGGGATATACAATGAGCAGTTCTTC.

The chain combines TRBV6-1 with TRBJ2-7; TRBD1 might be the D (5 bases). From germline, CDR1 is MNHNS and CDR2 SASEGT. The CDR3 covers 11 residues. The V end lost 7 bases, the J end lost 6 bases, and 10 bases lay between the germline ends. CDR3 region: CASIRQLEQYF. The CDR3 bases are TGTGCCAGCATTAGACAGCTCGAGCAGTACTTC.

The genes are TRBV5-4 and TRBJ1-1; D unresolved. With 0 bases removed from V and 3 bases from J, the gap between germline ends came to 15 bases. The CDR3 runs 16 residues. CDR1 and CDR2 (germline): SGHNT, YYREEE (reference sequence). The CDR3 nucleotides read TGTGCCAGCAGCTTGGGAGGAACCCCAAGCGACACTGAAGCTTTCTTT. It yields the protein CASSLGGTPSDTEAFF. Combining the CDR3 with reference TRBV5-4 and TRBJ1-1 gives the whole variable domain ETGVTQSPTHLIKTRGQQVTLRCSSQSGHNTVSWYQQALGQGPQFIFQYYREEENGRGNFPPRFSGLQFPNYSSELNVNALELDDSALYLCASSLGGTPSDTEAFFGQGTRLTVV.

This chain connects TRBV7-9 to TRBJ2-2; 7 positions match TRBD1. With V trimmed by 1 base and J by 5 bases, 7 bases remained unmatched. CDR1 and CDR2 from the germline V gene are SEHNR and FQNEAQ (reference sequence). This CDR3 is 16 amino acids long. CDR3 in amino acids: CASSLGDRPGTGELFF. The CDR3, as DNA: TGTGCCAGCAGCTTAGGGGACAGACCTGGGACCGGGGAGCTGTTTTTT.